This T cell receptor beta chain was profiled in a study of T cell responses to AZD1222 COVID-19 vaccine. Study in general: Some second doses came at about 4 weeks and others at about 12 weeks; these were pooled. Study conclusions and caveats: Targeting of unmutated variant regions was reportedly seen in nearly half of spike-specific TCRs. Seropositive at baseline were only a handful of AZD1222 recipients.

Repertoires were generated with immunoSEQ multiplex PCR, while TCRdb's copy carries only in-frame clones and drops some. The profile shows about 170,000 clones, 90% of them singletons. Notes on this clone: Antigen unknown.

Trimming shortened V by 0 bases and J by 1 base, and 12 bases separated the two germline ends. The CDR3 has 16 amino acids. Germline V gives CDR1 KGHSH, CDR2 LQKENI. This TCR was recovered from an adult in good health. The genes are TRBV18 and TRBJ1-2, with D maybe TRBD1 (5 bases). Here the sequenced sample was peripheral blood, taken on day 0 of AZD1222 vaccination. Here the CDR3 reads CASSPPAGRYNYGYTF. CDR3 sequence (DNA): TGTGCCAGCTCACCACCGGCAGGGCGATATAACTATGGCTACACCTTC.